This T cell receptor beta chain originates from a study of blood T cell repertoires in COVID-19. Across the whole study: Samples came from the United States, Italy and Spain, spanning acute and convalescent COVID-19. PBMCs, B-cell-depleted T cells, or T cells were the source of the cDNA or gDNA that made up the material.

Original methodology: Researchers report that nucleated cell counts were estimated from reference gene primer amplification. Repertoires were generated with immunoSEQ multiplex PCR, while TCRdb's copy carries only in-frame clones and drops some. V and J calls and clone size follow that table, whereas D and trimming were derived from the DNA. This repertoire shows roughly 370,000 clones, about 83% found once; its top ten account for roughly 10%. Everyone who took part was roughly 18 to 89 years old, and they came from 20 to 25 US areas. CDR1 SNHLY and CDR2 FYNNEI come from the germline V gene. This CDR3 is built from 15 residues. V lost 4 bases and J lost 0; bases outside the gene matches: 6. This clone was observed a single time.

The chain couples TRBV2 to TRBJ2-7; TRBD1 matches at 7 bases. The TCR sequence derives from a woman aged 45-60 years who had recovered from COVID-19. Sequenced input: PBMCs or T cells enriched from blood (not recorded which). As DNA, the CDR3 is TGTGCCAGCAGTGGATCGACAGGGAGCTCCTACGAGCAGTACTTC. It is translated as CASSGSTGSSYEQYF.